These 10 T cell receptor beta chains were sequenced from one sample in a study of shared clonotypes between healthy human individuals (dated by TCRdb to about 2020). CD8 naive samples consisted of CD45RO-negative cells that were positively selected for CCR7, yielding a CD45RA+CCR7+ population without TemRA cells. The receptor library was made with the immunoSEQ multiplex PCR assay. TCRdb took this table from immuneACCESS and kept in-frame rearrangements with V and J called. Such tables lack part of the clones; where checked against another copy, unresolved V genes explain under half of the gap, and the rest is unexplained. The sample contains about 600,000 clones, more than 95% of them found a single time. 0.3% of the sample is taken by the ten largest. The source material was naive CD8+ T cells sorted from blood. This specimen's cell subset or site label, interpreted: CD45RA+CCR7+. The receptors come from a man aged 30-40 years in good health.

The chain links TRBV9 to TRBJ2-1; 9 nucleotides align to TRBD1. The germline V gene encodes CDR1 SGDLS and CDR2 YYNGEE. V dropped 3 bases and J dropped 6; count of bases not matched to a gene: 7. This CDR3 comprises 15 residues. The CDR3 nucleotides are TGTGCCAGCAGCGAACAGGGGGCCGTCGTCAATGAGCAGTTCTTC. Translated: CASSEQGAVVNEQFF.

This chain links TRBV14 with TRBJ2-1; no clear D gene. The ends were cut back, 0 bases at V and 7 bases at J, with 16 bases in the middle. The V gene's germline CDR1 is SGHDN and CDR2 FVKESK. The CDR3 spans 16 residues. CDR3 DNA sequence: TGTGCCAGCAGCCAAGAGGTCTGGGGATTCCCGAATGAGCAGTTCTTC. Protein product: CASSQEVWGFPNEQFF.

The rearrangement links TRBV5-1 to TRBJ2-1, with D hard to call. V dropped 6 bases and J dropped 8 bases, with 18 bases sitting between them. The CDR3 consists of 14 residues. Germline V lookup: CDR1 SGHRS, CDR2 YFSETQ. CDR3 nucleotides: TGCGCCAGCACCATGAGACCTGTTGGCCATGAGCAGTTCTTC. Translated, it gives CASTMRPVGHEQFF.

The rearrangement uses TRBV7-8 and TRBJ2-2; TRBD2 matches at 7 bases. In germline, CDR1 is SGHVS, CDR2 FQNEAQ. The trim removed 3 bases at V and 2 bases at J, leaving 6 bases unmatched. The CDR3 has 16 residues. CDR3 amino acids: CASSLERDYNTGELFF. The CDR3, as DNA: TGTGCCAGCAGCTTGGAGCGGGATTACAACACCGGGGAGCTGTTTTTT.

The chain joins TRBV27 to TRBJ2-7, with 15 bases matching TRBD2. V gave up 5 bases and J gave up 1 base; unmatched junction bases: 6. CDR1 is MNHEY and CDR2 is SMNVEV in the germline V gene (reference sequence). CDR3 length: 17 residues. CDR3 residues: CASSRGTSGRRSYEQYF. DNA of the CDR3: TGTGCCAGCAGTCGGGGGACTAGCGGGAGGCGTTCCTACGAGCAGTACTTC.

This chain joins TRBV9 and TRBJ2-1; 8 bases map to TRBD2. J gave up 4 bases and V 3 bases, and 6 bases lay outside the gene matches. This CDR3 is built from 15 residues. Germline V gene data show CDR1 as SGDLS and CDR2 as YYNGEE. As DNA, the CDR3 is TGTGCCAGCAGCGAGAGCGGGAGAGTGTACAATGAGCAGTTCTTC. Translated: CASSESGRVYNEQFF.

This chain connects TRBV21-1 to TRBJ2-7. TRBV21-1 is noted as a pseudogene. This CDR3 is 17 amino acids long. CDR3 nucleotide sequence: TGTGCCAGCAGCAACCCCCCCCACTCGGCGACCTCCTACGAGCAGTACTTC. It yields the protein CASSNPPHSATSYEQYF.

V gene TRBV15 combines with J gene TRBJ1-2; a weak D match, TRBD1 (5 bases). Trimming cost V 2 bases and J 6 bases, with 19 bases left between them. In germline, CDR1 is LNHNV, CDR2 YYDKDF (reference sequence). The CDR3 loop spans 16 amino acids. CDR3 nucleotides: TGTGCCACCAGCAGACTCGGGACCATAATGGCCCATGGCTACACCTTC. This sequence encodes CATSRLGTIMAHGYTF.

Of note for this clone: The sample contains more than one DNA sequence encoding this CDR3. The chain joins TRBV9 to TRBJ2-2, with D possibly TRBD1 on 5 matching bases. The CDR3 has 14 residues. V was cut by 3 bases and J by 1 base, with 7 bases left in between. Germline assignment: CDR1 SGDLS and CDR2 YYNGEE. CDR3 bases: TGTGCCAGCAGCGACAGGTTGAACACCGGGGAGCTGTTTTTT. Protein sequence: CASSDRLNTGELFF.

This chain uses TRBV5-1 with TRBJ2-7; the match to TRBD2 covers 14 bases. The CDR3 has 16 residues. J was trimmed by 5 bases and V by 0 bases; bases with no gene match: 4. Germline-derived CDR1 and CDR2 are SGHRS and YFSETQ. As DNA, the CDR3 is TGCGCCAGCAGCTTGGGACTAGCGGGAGGGCCCGACGAGCAGTACTTC. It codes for CASSLGLAGGPDEQYF.